This entry features one TCR beta chain sequence. Its antigen is undetermined. It was across several immunoSEQ plates that each subset's genomic DNA was evenly split. Libraries were prepared by immunoSEQ multiplex PCR; TCRdb keeps only in-frame clonotypes and omits some of them. The sample lists roughly 1 million clones, approximately 68% seen once, with around 1.5% in the top ten. The sample belongs to a study of shared clonotypes between healthy human individuals. Study-wide context: Per-donor plates numbered three CD4 naive, three CD4 memory, two CD8 naive and one CD8 memory.

The CDR3 runs to 14 residues. J lost 2 bases, V lost 8 bases, and 9 bases had no gene match. General observations from the study: Against clonotypes common to all four donors, non-shared ones had lower generation probabilities.

This rearrangement joins TRBV23-1 to TRBJ2-7; 7 bases line up with TRBD1. TRBV23-1 is annotated as an ORF whose role is uncertain. The sample consisted of memory CD4+ T cells sorted from blood. The subset denotes: CD45RA-negative fraction. This receptor was taken from a man younger than 35 in good health. The CDR3 DNA reads TGCGCCAGCCTCCGACCTGGGACAGCCTACGAGCAGTACTTC. Its translation is CASLRPGTAYEQYF.